This entry is about one TCR beta chain. The antigen is unknown. The PCR was carried out with 60 Vbeta primers and 13 Jbeta primers. Per the authors' pipeline: An analysis that came later counted some 81 million unique TCR beta chains, approximately 12 million shared. Only in-frame clones appear in the TCRdb table, and some are missing; sequencing was by immunoSEQ multiplex PCR. The V and J calls and clone size are taken from that table; D and trimming were inferred from the DNA. The sample includes roughly 160,000 clones, roughly 80% of them seen just once. These data are taken from a study of cytomegalovirus exposure and HLA in healthy donors. Trimming took 6 bases from V and 4 from J, leaving 9 bases between them. In germline, CDR1 is MNHEY, CDR2 SVGAGI. This CDR3 spans 12 amino acids. Study-wide results and caveats: When presence/absence was analysed, sequencing depth was taken to be roughly uniform across donors. Some V segments could not be told apart, so they were left out, TRBV6-2 and TRBV6-3 among them.

The sequence came from a male donor in good health and CMV-seronegative. Sequencing was done on a sample of PBMCs. The J gene is TRBJ1-2, the V gene TRBV6-5, with D possibly TRBD1 on 5 matching bases. CDR3 in amino acids: CASRGGGYGYTF. In DNA form, the CDR3 reads TGTGCCAGCAGGGGGGGAGGCTATGGCTACACCTTC.